The sequence of this T cell receptor (beta chain) was determined in a study of regulatory T cells in long-lasting Graves disease. Germline trimming cut 3 bases from V and 4 bases from J; bases unmatched to any gene: 11. CDR1 is SGHRS and CDR2 is YFSETQ in the germline V gene. CDR3 length: 16 residues. Time point described: newly diagnosed GD, antithyroid drugs for less than 3 months. The TCR library was prepared using RNA isolated from PBMCs. Nine milliliters of peripheral blood were taken and placed in EDTA tubes. Relying on iRepertoire HTBI primers and Arm-PCR of CDR3 regions, the team built TCR beta libraries. A single record per CDR3 protein comes from TCRdb applying MiXCR to the multiplex PCR reads. This repertoire shows roughly 560,000 distinct CDR3 sequences, 15% to 20% found once; its top ten account for 25%. The same specimen was also included in a second study, on T cells in Graves' hyperthyroidism and ophthalmopathy. This second report adds: The HTBI primer set drove a first-round RT-PCR of the TCR CDR3. With a median lead of around 5.9 months before onset, the model predicted ophthalmopathy.

This material consisted of peripheral blood mononuclear cells (PBMCs), taken at new diagnosis, from a patient treated with antithyroid drugs. The TCR sequence derives from a middle-aged woman with Graves disease. The gene calls are TRBV5-1 and TRBJ2-5, with 8 bases aligning to TRBD2. In DNA form, the CDR3 reads TGCGCCAGCAGCTCCCCTGGACTAGCAGGGTTAGAGACCCAGTACTTC. Amino acid sequence: CASSSPGLAGLETQYF.